This TCR beta chain is from a study of OX40 agonist ivuxolimab in advanced cancers. Study summary: Having had anti-PD-1, anti-PD-L1 or anti-CTLA-4 therapy before was allowed, and around 39% had some.

Sequencing was performed with immunoSEQ multiplex PCR; in TCRdb, only in-frame clones are kept and a portion is missing. The sample consists of 30,000 to 35,000 clones, 81% of them appearing once. In regard to this clone: Its antigen is still unknown.

Study-wide results and caveats: Both blood CD4+ and CD8+ T cells showed clonal growth by week 6 at 0.1 to 3.0 mg/kg.

The CDR3 is 14 residues long. Germline V gene sequence: CDR1 SGHAT, CDR2 FQNNGV. J was trimmed by 8 bases and V by 5 bases; bases with no gene match: 8. This TCR was sampled from an adult with an advanced solid tumor such as melanoma, head and neck, liver or kidney cancer. The input for sequencing was CD4+ or CD8+ T cells sorted from blood, taken in a trial of the OX40 agonist ivuxolimab. The chain carries TRBV11-2 and TRBJ2-1; 8 positions agree with TRBD2. CDR3: CASSPRDSGDEQFF. DNA for the CDR3: TGTGCCAGCAGCCCCCGGGATAGCGGGGATGAGCAGTTCTTC. Using reference TRBV11-2 and TRBJ2-1 for the parts outside the CDR3, the full variable domain is EAGVAQSPRYKIIEKRQSVAFWCNPISGHATLYWYQQILGQGPKLLIQFQNNGVVDDSQLPKDRFSAERLKGVDSTLKIQPAKLEDSAVYLCASSPRDSGDEQFFGPGTRLTVL.